What follows is one T cell receptor beta chain and its context. This clonotype has just a few counts. Which antigen it targets is not known. No per-base quality is available; no much larger clone lies one base away. The meaning of the sample's treatment or condition label: live attenuated yellow fever vaccine strain. At each blood-draw timepoint, two biological replicates of bulk PBMCs were obtained. PBMCs were isolated from peripheral blood using a standard Ficoll-Paque protocol. RNA was extracted with TriZol from bulk PBMCs, CD4 and CD8 fractions, and dextramer-positive and dextramer-negative fractions. This entry comes from a study of T cells after yellow fever vaccination (dated by TCRdb to between 2017 and 2020). About the full investigation: The SMART-Seq v4 Ultra Low Input RNA kit was used to prepare libraries from fractions with low cell numbers. Bulk TCR alpha and beta repertoires were sequenced longitudinally to track T-cell clones before and after primary and booster YFV17D yellow fever vaccination. Two healthy male donors, one aged 18 to 29 and one aged 30 to 40 years, made up the cohort. Bulk PBMC replicates and cell subsets were isolated from blood drawn at multiple timepoints before and after both primary and secondary immunization. Study-wide findings and limitations: Most clones expanded after primary vaccination (around 96% of CD4 and around 88% of CD8) were re-detected after the booster, suggesting that broad memory maintenance occurred. A small fraction of clonotypes appeared in both the CD4 and CD8 compartments, likely as a result of convergent recombination. Computational filtering was needed because FACS-sorted repertoires could contain abundant contaminating clonotypes from the bulk population. Compared with the primary T-cell response, the secondary T-cell response was weaker but faster, peaking on day 5 rather than day 15. Because the study included only a couple of donors, the extent to which the findings can be generalized is limited.

Synthesis of TCR cDNA relied on 5'RACE template switching, a step that introduced a universal primer site along with unique molecular identifiers. Priming for cDNA synthesis came from both the TCR alpha and TCR beta constant segments. Library amplification involved two PCR steps, and the second step added sample barcodes and sequencing adapters. Sequencing of the libraries was done on either Illumina HiSeq 2500 (2x100 bp) or NovaSeq (2x150 bp). The study's processing was this. Demultiplexing of reads and collapsing into UMI consensus sequences were performed with MIGEC, and V(D)J alignment was carried out with MiXCR. Vaccine-responding clonotypes were defined with edgeR using replicate PBMC samples, requiring FDR below 0.01 and a log2 fold change above 5 up to day 15. Each bulk clonotype was labeled CD4 or CD8 based on which sequenced repertoire, CD4 or CD8, contained the clonotype at higher abundance. TCRdb reprocessed the public reads (quality trimming at Q25 with fastp, clone calling with MiXCR) and kept in-frame beta chains. Here each entry gathers all rows of one CDR3 protein and keeps the most common genes and DNA. What appears here as the V and J calls and clone size reflects TCRdb's work, not the paper's. For this sample the table gives under 550,000 distinct CDR3 sequences, of which about a fifth were detected only once. Roughly a sixth of the sample is taken by the ten largest.

The germline V gene (reference sequence) yields LNHDA for CDR1 and SQIVND for CDR2. Reading from cysteine to phenylalanine, the CDR3 counts 14 amino acids. Only CDR3 DNA is held: 42 bases, read in frame from base 1. A distance of 10 bases separates the germline ends of V and J, which lose 4 bases and 1 base respectively. This chain joins TRBV19 to TRBJ2-5; no confident D gene assignment can be made. This clonotype originated in a young man who received the YFV17D yellow fever vaccine. The starting material was PBMCs, obtained 21 days after the first yellow fever vaccination. The bases read TGTGCCAGTAGTACCGGTCATAGCCAAGAGACCCAGTACTTC. It encodes CASSTGHSQETQYF. This CDR3, with the reference TRBV19 and TRBJ2-5 proteins standing in past its ends, gives the full variable domain DGGITQSPKYLFRKEGQNVTLSCEQNLNHDAMYWYRQDPGQGLRLIYYSQIVNDFQKGDIAEGYSVSREKKESFPLTVTSAQKNPTAFYLCASSTGHSQETQYFGPGTRLLVL.